This T cell receptor beta chain was found in a study of T cells after yellow fever vaccination. Study as a whole: Low-cell-number fractions were prepared with SMART-Seq v4 Ultra Low Input. General observations from the study: Few clonotypes appeared in both CD4 and CD8 compartments.

For TCR, cDNA came from 5'RACE template switching, which added a universal primer site and UMIs. MiXCR, applied by TCRdb to the 5' RACE reads, yields one record per CDR3 protein. This sample has just under 600,000 distinct CDR3 sequences, with about 14% found just once. This CDR3 spans 15 amino acids. Trimming pared 5 bases from V and 0 bases from J, leaving 15 bases between. The germline gives CDR1 SGHRS, CDR2 YFSETQ. In regard to this clonotype: Antigen specificity is unknown.

The rearrangement links TRBV5-1 to TRBJ2-7, with a tentative D call TRBD2 (6 bases). The source material was PBMCs, sampled on the day of the yellow fever booster vaccination. This TCR derives from a man aged 30 to 45 who received the YFV17D yellow fever vaccine. The CDR3, as DNA: TGCGCCAGCAGAAGACGGGACTCTAACTCCTACGAGCAGTACTTC. Its protein is CASRRRDSNSYEQYF.